The present T cell receptor beta chain was sequenced within a study of OX40 agonist ivuxolimab in advanced cancers. Libraries were prepared by immunoSEQ multiplex PCR; TCRdb keeps only in-frame clonotypes and omits some of them. The table lists about 55,000 clones, approximately 84% of them singletons, with 0.95% to 1.5% in the top ten. After removal of 5 bases from V and 8 bases from J, the junction contained 11 bases not matched to a gene. Germline V lookup: CDR1 LNHDA, CDR2 SQIVND (reference sequence). CDR3 length: 14 amino acids. This clonotype was obtained from an adult with an advanced solid tumor such as melanoma, head and neck, liver or kidney cancer. The sample here was CD4+ or CD8+ T cells sorted from blood, taken in a trial of the OX40 agonist ivuxolimab. V gene TRBV19 combines with J gene TRBJ1-2; the match to TRBD1 covers 7 bases. CDR3 sequence (DNA): TGTGCCAGTAGTCATTTAGGACAGGAGGAGGGCTACACCTTC. It specifies CASSHLGQEEGYTF.